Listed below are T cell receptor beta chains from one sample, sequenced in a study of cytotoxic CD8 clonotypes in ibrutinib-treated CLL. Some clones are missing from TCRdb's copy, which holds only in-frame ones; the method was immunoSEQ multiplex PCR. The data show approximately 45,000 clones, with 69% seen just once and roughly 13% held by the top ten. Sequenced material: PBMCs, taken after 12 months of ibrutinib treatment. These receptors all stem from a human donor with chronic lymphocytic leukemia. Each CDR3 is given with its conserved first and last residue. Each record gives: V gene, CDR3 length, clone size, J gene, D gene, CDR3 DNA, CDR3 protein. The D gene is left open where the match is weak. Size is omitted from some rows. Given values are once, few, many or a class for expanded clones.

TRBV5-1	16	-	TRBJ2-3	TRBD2	TGCGCCAGCAGCTTGGCCTCGACTAGCGGCCGAGATACGCAGTATTTT	CASSLASTSGRDTQYF
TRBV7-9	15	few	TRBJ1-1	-	TGTGCCAGCGCCTTTGGACAGTCCGGGGGCACTGAAGCTTTCTTT	CASAFGQSGGTEAFF
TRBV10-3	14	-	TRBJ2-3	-	TGTGCCATCACGAAGGGGCTAAGCACAGATACGCAGTATTTT	CAITKGLSTDTQYF
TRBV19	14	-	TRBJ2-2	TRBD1	TGTGCCAGTAGTAGGGACAGCGGCGCCGGGGAGCTGTTTTTT	CASSRDSGAGELFF
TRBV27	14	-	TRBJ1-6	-	TGTGCCAGCAGTCCCCCGGGGGGGAATTCACCCCTCCACTTT	CASSPPGGNSPLHF
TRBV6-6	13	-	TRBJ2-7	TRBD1	TGTGCCAGCAGTTACGTGACAGGGTACGAGCAGTACTTC	CASSYVTGYEQYF
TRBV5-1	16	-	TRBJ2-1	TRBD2	TGCGCCAGCAGCCCGGGACTAGCGGGGGGGCACAATGAGCAGTTCTTC	CASSPGLAGGHNEQFF
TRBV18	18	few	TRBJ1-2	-	TGTGCCAGCTCACTCGCTGTCGTGCAGTCCTTTTCCGACTATGGCTACACCTTC	CASSLAVVQSFSDYGYTF
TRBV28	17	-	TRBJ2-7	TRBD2	TGTGCCAGCAGTACTAGCGGGCGGGGGGGAGGAACACATGAGCAGTACTTC	CASSTSGRGGGTHEQYF
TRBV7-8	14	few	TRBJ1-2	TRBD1	TGTGCCAGCAGCTACGCGACAGGGACCTATGGCTACACCTTC	CASSYATGTYGYTF
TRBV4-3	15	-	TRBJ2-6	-	TGCGCCAGCAGCCAAGATTGGGGCCCCTCCAACGTCCTGACTTTC	CASSQDWGPSNVLTF
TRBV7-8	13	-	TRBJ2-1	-	TGTGCCAGCAGCTTAGCGGAGTACAATGAGCAGTTCTTC	CASSLAEYNEQFF
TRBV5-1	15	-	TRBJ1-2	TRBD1	TGCGCCAGCAGCTTGCGACAGGGGGCCCAGTATGGCTACACCTTC	CASSLRQGAQYGYTF
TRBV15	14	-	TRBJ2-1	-	TGTGCCACCAGCATAACCCCTAGGGACAATGAGCAGTTCTTC	CATSITPRDNEQFF
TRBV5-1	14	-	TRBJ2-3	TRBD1	TGCGCCAGCAGCGTACAGGGGGCAGAAGATACGCAGTATTTT	CASSVQGAEDTQYF
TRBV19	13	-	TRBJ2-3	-	TGTGCCAGTAGTGGGGACACCACAGATACGCAGTATTTT	CASSGDTTDTQYF
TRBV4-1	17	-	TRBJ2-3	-	TGCGCCAGCAGCCAAGACCCATGGCAGGGAGTTGCAGATACGCAGTATTTT	CASSQDPWQGVADTQYF